What follows are 32 T cell receptor beta chains derived from one specimen sequenced in a study of blood T cell repertoires in COVID-19. Assay used: immunoSEQ multiplex PCR; TCRdb lists only in-frame clones, some missing. The top ten hold 0.7% to 0.85% of the sample, which has around 460,000 clones, about 87% seen once. What was sequenced was peripheral blood. Receptors originate from a man younger than 35 with COVID-19, enrolled during active disease.

The chain uses TRBV5-1 and TRBJ2-2; 8 positions agree with TRBD2. The ends lost 1 base at V and 5 bases at J; junction bases unmatched: 4. Germline V lookup: CDR1 SGHRS, CDR2 YFSETQ. CDR3 length equals 15 residues. The chain's CDR3 is CASSLIGGGTGELFF. CDR3 coding DNA: TGCGCCAGCAGCTTGATTGGCGGGGGGACCGGGGAGCTGTTTTTT. The full variable domain, with the rest looked up from reference TRBV5-1 and TRBJ2-2, is KAGVTQTPRYLIKTRGQQVTLSCSPISGHRSVSWYQQTPGQGLQFLFEYFSETQRNKGNFPGRFSGRQFSNSRSEMNVSTLELGDSALYLCASSLIGGGTGELFFGEGSRLTVL.

CDR3 sequence reads: CASSQVSGAGDTQYF. CDR3 nucleotide sequence: TGCGCCAGCAGCCAAGTTAGCGGGGCGGGAGATACGCAGTATTTT. V is TRBV4-1 and J is TRBJ2-3; TRBD2 matches at 8 bases. The CDR3 is 15 amino acids. Per the germline V gene, CDR1 is MGHRA and CDR2 is YSYEKL. With 1 base clipped from V and 5 bases from J, the junction kept 5 bases outside the gene matches.

V and J are TRBV5-6 and TRBJ2-1; D not resolved. Germline V gives CDR1 SGHDT, CDR2 YYEEEE. This CDR3 contains 12 residues. V dropped 2 bases and J dropped 7 bases, with 7 bases sitting between them. CDR3 region: CASSLLRNEQFF. The CDR3, as DNA: TGTGCCAGCAGCTTACTAAGGAATGAGCAGTTCTTC.

The chain has TRBV9 and TRBJ2-1; 8 nucleotides agree with TRBD2. The length of the CDR3 is 16 residues. The V gene's germline CDR1 is SGDLS and CDR2 YYNGEE. V lost 6 bases to trimming and J lost 5 bases; unmatched junction nucleotides: 13. CDR3 sequence (DNA): TGTGCCAGCACCCCCCTCTTGGCGGGGGGCCACAATGAGCAGTTCTTC. Translation gives CASTPLLAGGHNEQFF.

This chain links TRBV29-1 with TRBJ1-1; no reliable D call. Trimming stripped 6 bases from V and 0 bases from J, with 8 bases between. The CDR3 covers 12 residues. Germline V gene data show CDR1 as SQVTM and CDR2 as ANQGSEA. CDR3 in DNA: TGCAGCGTCCGAGAATTGAACACTGAAGCTTTCTTT. The encoded protein is CSVRELNTEAFF.

The genes are TRBV27 and TRBJ1-2; D uncertain. The CDR3 spans 14 residues. Deletions cut 7 bases from V and 4 bases from J, with 16 bases between. From germline, CDR1 is MNHEY and CDR2 SMNVEV (reference sequence). DNA for the CDR3: TGTGCCAGCATGAGGGAAAAATTGATCTATGGCTACACCTTC. Translation: CASMREKLIYGYTF.

The chain recombines TRBV12-3 or TRBV12-4 with TRBJ1-2, with a weak D call TRBD1 (5 bases). The CDR3 has 13 amino acids. V lost 2 bases and J lost 7, with 11 bases in between. CDR3 region: CASSLSQEGGYTF. The DNA of the CDR3 is TGTGCCAGCAGTTTATCACAGGAGGGTGGCTACACCTTC.

CDR3 protein: CATSRDLIRGSYGYTF. The DNA for the CDR3 is TGTGCCACCAGCAGAGATCTTATCCGGGGGAGCTATGGCTACACCTTC. This chain joins TRBV15 and TRBJ1-2, with D possibly matching TRBD1 (5 bases). Trimming cost V 0 bases and J 4 bases, with 15 bases left between them. Germline CDR1 and CDR2: LNHNV and YYDKDF (reference sequence). The CDR3 spans 16 residues.

The chain couples TRBV6-5 to TRBJ1-1; D is perhaps TRBD1 (6 bases). There are 13 residues in the CDR3. The germline V and J ends were trimmed by 0 bases and 5 bases, with 7 bases remaining between them. The V gene's germline CDR1 is MNHEY and CDR2 SVGAGI. CDR3 DNA sequence: TGTGCCAGCAGTTACTCGAGGGGGACTGAAGCTTTCTTT. It yields the protein CASSYSRGTEAFF.

This clone was seen more than once but under ten times. The chain joins TRBV28 to TRBJ1-2, with 8 bases identical to TRBD1. V was clipped by 5 bases and J by 8 bases; unmatched bases: 7. The CDR3 consists of 13 residues. Germline CDR1 is MDHEN and CDR2 is SYDVKM. DNA for the CDR3: TGTGCCAGCAGTCAGACAGGGGTTTGGGGCTACACCTTC. It specifies CASSQTGVWGYTF.

The chain is built from TRBV6-6 and TRBJ2-1; 10 nucleotides align to TRBD2. Germline CDR1 reads MNHNY; CDR2 reads SVGAGI (reference sequence). This CDR3 is built from 15 residues. The trim removed 8 bases at V and 7 bases at J, leaving 11 bases unmatched. CDR3 amino acids: CASLPAGGAGNEQFF. CDR3 nucleotide sequence: TGTGCCAGCCTCCCAGCGGGGGGGGCCGGGAATGAGCAGTTCTTC.

In this sample, this clone turned up once. This rearrangement joins TRBV5-5 to TRBJ2-1; TRBD1 agrees at 9 bases. V lost 0 bases to trimming and J lost 3 bases; unmatched junction nucleotides: 4. In germline, CDR1 is SGHKS, CDR2 YYEKEE (reference sequence). The CDR3 runs to 16 residues. Here the CDR3 reads CASSLVWTGDYNEQFF. The CDR3 DNA reads TGTGCCAGCAGCTTGGTTTGGACAGGGGACTACAATGAGCAGTTCTTC.

The chain recombines TRBV19 with TRBJ1-5; maybe TRBD1 (5 bases). The CDR3 extends over 15 amino acids. Trimming removed 6 bases at V and 5 bases at J, with 17 bases between. Germline lookup yields CDR1 LNHDA and CDR2 SQIVND (reference sequence). Written as DNA, the CDR3 is TGTGCCAGTAGACCAAGGGAAGGGGAACATCAGCCCCAGCATTTT. Translated, it gives CASRPREGEHQPQHF.

The gene calls are TRBV27 and TRBJ2-1, with 8 bases matching TRBD2. CDR1 and CDR2 from the germline V gene are MNHEY and SMNVEV (reference sequence). CDR3 length equals 15 residues. The V gene end was trimmed by 6 bases and the J gene end by 4 bases; junction bases not matched to a gene: 8. The CDR3: CASRKSGGHYNEQFF. The CDR3 coding sequence is TGTGCCAGCAGAAAAAGCGGGGGCCATTACAATGAGCAGTTCTTC.

V is TRBV2 and J is TRBJ2-3; D uncertain. Germline CDR1 SNHLY, CDR2 FYNNEI. V was cut by 7 bases and J by 2 bases, with 10 bases left in between. The length of the CDR3 is 13 residues. CDR3 nucleotides: TGTGCCAGCAACGTACAGATCACAGATACGCAGTATTTT. Translated, it gives CASNVQITDTQYF.

The rearrangement joins TRBV30 to TRBJ2-3; 12 nucleotides agree with TRBD2. Trimming took 0 bases from V and 5 from J; bases not matched to a gene: 6. CDR1 GTSNPN and CDR2 SVGIG come from the germline V gene (reference sequence). This CDR3 region has 16 residues. CDR3 region: CAWSVGLAGLRDTQYF. Here the CDR3 DNA reads TGTGCCTGGAGTGTGGGACTAGCGGGCCTCAGAGATACGCAGTATTTT.

V usage is TRBV3-1 (or the pseudogene TRBV3-2) and J usage is TRBJ2-7; TRBD2 matches 13 bases. The CDR3 has 15 residues. V shed 4 bases and J 6 bases; nucleotides not matched to a gene: 6. The germline V gene has CDR1 LGHDT and CDR2 YNNKEL (reference sequence). This chain's CDR3 is CASSPGLAGESEQYF. Here the CDR3 DNA reads TGTGCCAGCAGCCCCGGACTAGCGGGAGAGAGCGAGCAGTACTTC.

The chain carries TRBV5-1 and TRBJ1-1; TRBD1 might be the D (5 bases). V was cut by 7 bases and J by 10 bases, with 17 bases left in between. Germline lookup yields CDR1 SGHRS and CDR2 YFSETQ. The CDR3 has 12 amino acids. The CDR3 DNA sequence: TGCGCCAGCCACCTAGCGGGCGGGGGAGCTTTCTTT. This translates into CASHLAGGGAFF. Filled out from reference TRBV5-1 and TRBJ1-1, the complete variable domain reads KAGVTQTPRYLIKTRGQQVTLSCSPISGHRSVSWYQQTPGQGLQFLFEYFSETQRNKGNFPGRFSGRQFSNSRSEMNVSTLELGDSALYLCASHLAGGGAFFGQGTRLTVV.

The chain uses TRBV19 and TRBJ2-2; tentatively, D is TRBD1 (6 bases). Germline V gene lookup returns CDR1 LNHDA and CDR2 SQIVND (reference sequence). This CDR3 contains 15 residues. Trimming stripped 2 bases from V and 4 bases from J, with 11 bases between. The CDR3 loop reads CASSISGAGTGELFF. The CDR3 DNA sequence: TGTGCCAGTAGTATATCAGGGGCGGGCACCGGGGAGCTGTTTTTT.

The chain is built from TRBV19 and TRBJ1-4; D gene unclear. Deletions cut 3 bases from V and 8 bases from J, with 13 bases between. Germline V gene sequence: CDR1 LNHDA, CDR2 SQIVND (reference sequence). The CDR3 is 14 amino acids. In DNA, the CDR3 is TGTGCCAGTAGTATTGACCCGAGCGGGGAAAAACTGTTTTTT. Translating gives CASSIDPSGEKLFF.

V and J are TRBV11-2 and TRBJ1-2; 8 bases are shared with TRBD1. CDR1 is SGHAT and CDR2 is FQNNGV in the germline V gene. The V and J ends lost 5 bases and 6 bases, in that order; junction bases with no gene match: 8. The CDR3 runs 14 residues. This CDR3 is CASSLTGGSNGYTF. The CDR3 DNA is TGTGCCAGCAGCCTAACAGGGGGTTCGAATGGCTACACCTTC.

The chain couples TRBV6-5 to TRBJ1-2; D might be TRBD1 (5 bases). The germline V gene has CDR1 MNHEY and CDR2 SVGAGI. The CDR3 runs to 13 residues. Trimming pared 6 bases from V and 8 bases from J, leaving 16 bases between. The CDR3 nucleotides are TGTGCCAGCAGCCCCGGGACTCCCGGCGGCTACACCTTC. It translates to CASSPGTPGGYTF.

The chain carries TRBV6-1 and TRBJ2-7; D unclear. The CDR3 is made up of 15 amino acids. V was shortened by 1 base and J by 0 bases, with 10 bases between the two germline ends. Germline V lookup: CDR1 MNHNS, CDR2 SASEGT. CDR3 coding DNA: TGTGCCAGCAGTGAAGAGAGCGACTCCTCCTACGAGCAGTACTTC. Translated, it gives CASSEESDSSYEQYF.

The chain is built from TRBV7-2 and TRBJ2-2; D not certain. The germline CDR1 and CDR2 sequences are SGHTA and FQGNSA. The CDR3 loop spans 14 amino acids. The germline V and J ends were trimmed by 5 bases and 0 bases, with 7 bases remaining between them. The CDR3 DNA reads TGTGCCAGCAGCGAAGCACCGAACACCGGGGAGCTGTTTTTT. Translating gives CASSEAPNTGELFF.

The chain is built from TRBV7-6 and TRBJ1-6, with a possible D match to TRBD1 (6 bases). Trimming took 1 base from V and 9 from J, leaving 7 bases between them. The CDR3 loop spans 13 amino acids. Germline loops: CDR1 SGHVS, CDR2 FNYEAQ. CDR3 loop: CASSLDRVSPLHF. CDR3 coding DNA: TGTGCCAGCAGCTTAGACAGGGTTTCACCCCTCCACTTT.

This chain links TRBV7-9 with TRBJ2-3, with D possibly being TRBD2 (6 bases). The CDR3 length is 12 residues. Germline CDR1 is SEHNR and CDR2 is FQNEAQ (reference sequence). Trimming took 4 bases from V and 6 from J, leaving 8 bases between them. CDR3 coding DNA: TGTGCCAGCAGCTCTAGCGCGGATACGCAGTATTTT. It translates to CASSSSADTQYF.

V is TRBV6-1 and J is TRBJ1-2, with a possible D match to TRBD1 (5 bases). The CDR3 runs to 15 residues. Germline V CDR1 and CDR2: MNHNS, SASEGT. The V gene lost 0 bases and the J gene lost 4 bases, with 12 bases spanning the gap. CDR3 region: CASSEARGQGYGYTF. CDR3 coding DNA: TGTGCCAGCAGTGAAGCGCGTGGGCAGGGCTATGGCTACACCTTC.

The J gene is TRBJ1-2, the V gene TRBV6-5; possibly TRBD1 for D (5 bases). This CDR3 comprises 14 residues. Per the germline V gene, CDR1 is MNHEY and CDR2 is SVGAGI. Trimming removed 2 bases at V and 4 bases at J, with 11 bases between. CDR3: CASSYGPGLYGYTF. Here the CDR3 DNA reads TGTGCCAGCAGTTACGGCCCGGGACTCTATGGCTACACCTTC.

This rearrangement joins TRBV7-8 to TRBJ2-7, with 7 bases matching TRBD1. The CDR3 sequence is 12 residues long. Germline values: CDR1 SGHVS, CDR2 FQNEAQ. The J segment lost 4 bases and the V segment lost 5 bases, leaving 2 bases of the junction unmatched. The CDR3 sequence is CASSRQGYEQYF. The CDR3 bases are TGTGCCAGCAGCCGACAGGGTTACGAGCAGTACTTC.

This sequence joins TRBV28 and TRBJ2-1; tentative D call: TRBD1 (6 bases). The V end lost 9 bases, the J end lost 0 bases, and 12 bases lay between the germline ends. Germline assignment: CDR1 MDHEN and CDR2 SYDVKM. The CDR3 length is 14 residues. The CDR3 spells CARTLGGSYNEQFF. The CDR3 DNA is TGTGCCAGAACACTAGGGGGCTCCTACAATGAGCAGTTCTTC.

The chain links TRBV19 to TRBJ1-1; 8 bases agree with TRBD1. The CDR3 length is 15 residues. V trimming: 7 bases; J trimming: 0 bases; junction bases outside the gene matches: 7. Germline values: CDR1 LNHDA, CDR2 SQIVND (reference sequence). CDR3 sequence: CASIDPGGMNTEAFF. The CDR3 DNA reads TGTGCCAGTATCGACCCAGGGGGCATGAACACTGAAGCTTTCTTT.

This clone came up a few times. This sequence joins TRBV2 and TRBJ2-5; 9 nucleotides line up with TRBD1. The CDR3 is 15 residues long. V trimming: 3 bases; J trimming: 3 bases; junction bases outside the gene matches: 5. From germline, CDR1 is SNHLY and CDR2 FYNNEI. The CDR3 DNA reads as TGTGCCAGCAGTGAGGACAGGGGATCGGAAGAGACCCAGTACTTC. Amino acid sequence: CASSEDRGSEETQYF. The full variable domain, with the rest looked up from reference TRBV2 and TRBJ2-5, is EPEVTQTPSHQVTQMGQEVILRCVPISNHLYFYWYRQILGQKVEFLVSFYNNEISEKSEIFDDQFSVERPDGSNFTLKIRSTKLEDSAMYFCASSEDRGSEETQYFGPGTRLLVL.